This is a list of T cell receptor beta chains from one sample in a study of blood T cell repertoires in COVID-19. Libraries were prepared by immunoSEQ multiplex PCR; TCRdb keeps only in-frame clonotypes and omits some of them. The sample consists of 240,000 or so clones, about 89% of them appearing once. Sequencing was carried out using PBMCs or T cells enriched from blood (not recorded which). The receptors derive from a man aged 40-49 years who had recovered from COVID-19. CDR3s include the opening cysteine and the closing phenylalanine or tryptophan. Fields, in order: clone size, J gene, D gene, V gene, CDR3 protein, CDR3 DNA. A D gene is named only where the DNA matches it firmly. Where a row states a size, it is once, few, many or the class of an expanded clone; other rows omit it.

>-|TRBJ2-7|-|TRBV6-5
CASSYMDSLTYEQYF
TGTGCCAGCAGTTACATGGACAGCCTTACCTACGAGCAGTACTTC
>-|TRBJ1-2|TRBD1|TRBV30
CASGTGGGYTF
TGTGCCTCTGGGACAGGGGGTGGCTACACCTTC
>-|TRBJ2-5|-|TRBV6-2/TRBV6-3
CASSYGVDIGSGVQKTQYF
TGTGCCAGCAGTTACGGGGTAGATATTGGTTCGGGGGTGCAGAAGACCCAGTACTTC
>-|TRBJ2-5|-|TRBV7-2
CASSLVGTGQETQYF
TGTGCCAGCAGCTTAGTAGGGACTGGGCAAGAGACCCAGTACTTC
>-|TRBJ2-3|-|TRBV28
CASTNPSVRGDTQYF
TGTGCCAGCACTAACCCTAGCGTCCGGGGAGATACGCAGTATTTT
>-|TRBJ2-3|TRBD2|TRBV6-2/TRBV6-3
CASSSSGRSDTQYF
TGTGCCAGCAGTTCCAGCGGGAGGTCGGATACGCAGTATTTT
>-|TRBJ2-7|TRBD2|TRBV28
CASRLTTGGAYEQYF
TGTGCCAGCAGATTGACGACGGGAGGAGCTTACGAGCAGTACTTC
>-|TRBJ1-1|-|TRBV11-3
CASSHQEDTEAFF
TGTGCCAGCAGCCATCAGGAGGACACTGAAGCTTTCTTT
>once|TRBJ1-6|-|TRBV11-2
CASSLDPGNNSPLHF
TGTGCCAGCAGCTTAGACCCAGGGAATAATTCACCCCTCCACTTT
>-|TRBJ2-5|TRBD2|TRBV11-3
CASSPRVTSGSAQYF
TGTGCCAGCAGCCCGAGAGTGACTAGCGGCTCGGCCCAGTACTTC
>-|TRBJ1-2|-|TRBV7-9
CASSLRGESNYGYTF
TGTGCCAGCAGCTTAAGGGGCGAGTCCAACTATGGCTACACCTTC
>-|TRBJ2-1|TRBD1|TRBV9
CASSPSVWTGAYNEQFF
TGTGCCAGCAGCCCCAGTGTGTGGACAGGGGCCTACAATGAGCAGTTCTTC
>-|TRBJ2-3|-|TRBV19
CASSMFLYTDTQYF
TGTGCCAGTAGTATGTTCCTTTACACAGATACGCAGTATTTT
>-|TRBJ1-1|TRBD1|TRBV5-5
CASSYFGQGATEAFF
TGTGCCAGCAGCTACTTCGGACAGGGAGCAACTGAAGCTTTCTTT
>-|TRBJ2-7|TRBD1|TRBV7-9
CASSRDRYEQYF
TGTGCCAGCAGCAGGGACAGATACGAGCAGTACTTC
>-|TRBJ2-2|-|TRBV3-1/TRBV3-2
CASSPVSVGMAGELFF
TGTGCCAGCAGCCCCGTTAGCGTGGGCATGGCCGGGGAGCTGTTTTTT
>-|TRBJ1-5|-|TRBV7-2
CASSTSNGRNQPQHF
TGTGCCAGCAGCACTAGCAATGGCAGGAATCAGCCCCAGCATTTT
>-|TRBJ2-1|-|TRBV7-6
CASSPRYRAYNEQFF
TGTGCCAGCAGCCCCCGGTATCGAGCCTACAATGAGCAGTTCTTC
>-|TRBJ2-1|TRBD1|TRBV3-1/TRBV3-2
CASSQDLFGQVNYNEQFF
TGTGCCAGCAGCCAAGATCTTTTTGGACAGGTGAACTACAATGAGCAGTTCTTC
>-|TRBJ2-1|TRBD2|TRBV7-2
CASSRLAGYDEQFF
TGTGCCAGCAGTCGTTTAGCGGGATACGATGAGCAGTTCTTC
>-|TRBJ1-2|-|TRBV7-2
CASSPFGGASTDGYTF
TGTGCCAGCAGCCCATTTGGAGGGGCTTCCACCGATGGCTACACCTTC
>-|TRBJ1-2|-|TRBV6-1
CASSESGVYGYTF
TGTGCCAGCAGTGAATCAGGGGTATACGGCTACACCTTC
>-|TRBJ2-3|TRBD2|TRBV4-1
CASSQVLAGNYLGGDTQYF
TGCGCCAGCAGCCAAGTGCTAGCGGGAAATTATCTCGGTGGGGATACGCAGTATTTT
>-|TRBJ2-1|TRBD2|TRBV4-1
CASSRGLAGNNEQFF
TGCGCCAGCAGCCGGGGACTAGCGGGGAATAATGAGCAGTTCTTC
>-|TRBJ1-1|-|TRBV28
CASSFPRSTEAFF
TGTGCCAGCAGTTTCCCCCGGTCTACTGAAGCTTTCTTT
>-|TRBJ2-7|-|TRBV11-2
CASSFVENLSYEQYF
TGTGCCAGCAGCTTCGTAGAGAACCTCTCCTACGAGCAGTACTTC
>few|TRBJ1-2|-|TRBV27
CASSLEHRSLYGYTF
TGTGCCAGCAGTTTAGAGCATCGGAGCCTATATGGCTACACCTTC
>-|TRBJ1-1|TRBD1|TRBV11-3
CASSVPGQLNTEAFF
TGTGCCAGCAGCGTACCGGGACAGCTGAACACTGAAGCTTTCTTT
>few|TRBJ1-1|TRBD1|TRBV3-1/TRBV3-2
CASSQGTGVSTEAFF
TGTGCCAGCAGCCAAGGGACAGGGGTGAGCACTGAAGCTTTCTTT